This TCR beta chain was sequenced for a study of identical twins. Study-wide findings and caveats: Cross-sectional statistical analysis, not tracking of the same donors, underpinned the conclusions.

As concerns this clonotype: Its antigen is currently unknown.

The germline V and J ends were trimmed by 4 bases and 7 bases, with 11 bases remaining between them. The germline CDR1 and CDR2 sequences are SGHVS and FNYEAQ. This CDR3 comprises 13 residues. TCRdb re-derived calls from the 5' RACE reads in MiXCR, one entry per CDR3 protein. The repertoire holds 200,000 to 250,000 distinct CDR3 sequences, with roughly 7.5% as singletons. These same records also appear under a second study, on yellow fever vaccine responses in identical twins.

This receptor was obtained from a woman under 30 in good health. V is TRBV7-6 and J is TRBJ2-1; D gene uncertain. Sample: memory (CD45RO+) T cells sorted from blood. CDR3 in amino acids: CASSSAVLNEQFF. CDR3 DNA: TGTGCCAGCAGCTCAGCCGTATTGAATGAGCAGTTCTTC.